This T cell receptor (beta chain) was retrieved from a study of blood T cell repertoires in COVID-19. Clones were sequenced by immunoSEQ multiplex PCR, and TCRdb holds only the in-frame ones, with some missing. Of roughly 380,000 clones listed, approximately 90% are singletons. The V end was cut by 2 bases, the J end by 2 bases, with 9 bases between. Germline V CDR1 and CDR2: SGHDN, FVKESK. CDR3 length equals 14 residues. This receptor was taken from a woman aged 40 to 50 with COVID-19, enrolled during active disease. The rearrangement joins TRBV14 to TRBJ1-1; the D is unclear. The sequenced sample consisted of peripheral blood. CDR3 sequence (DNA): TGTGCCAGCAGCCAAAACCGGGGTAACACTGAAGCTTTCTTT. Protein product: CASSQNRGNTEAFF.